The 21 T cell receptor beta chains given below trace back to one sample, sequenced in a study of blood T cell repertoires in COVID-19. Produced via immunoSEQ multiplex PCR; TCRdb's table is partial and in-frame only. The sample consists of about 260,000 clones, over 70% of them appearing once. Sequenced material: peripheral blood. The receptors derive from a woman in her 40s who had recovered from COVID-19.

The chain combines TRBV6-5 with TRBJ2-1, with 9 bases that match TRBD2. This CDR3 region has 13 residues. Germline lookup yields CDR1 MNHEY and CDR2 SVGAGI. Trimming took 6 bases from V and 4 from J; bases not matched to a gene: 1. This chain's CDR3 is CASRAGGYNEQFF. The CDR3 DNA sequence: TGTGCCAGCAGGGCGGGGGGGTACAATGAGCAGTTCTTC.

The V and J genes are TRBV6-5 and TRBJ2-2; 7 bases are shared with TRBD2. There are 13 residues in the CDR3. The V segment lost 11 bases and the J segment 4 bases; nucleotides outside the gene matches: 7. From germline, CDR1 is MNHEY and CDR2 SVGAGI. The DNA of the CDR3 is TGTGCCGGGGGGGTCGTCTTCACCGGGGAGCTGTTTTTT. It is translated as CAGGVVFTGELFF.

This clone has only one observation. The chain couples TRBV7-8 to TRBJ1-3, with D tentatively TRBD1 (5 bases). In germline, CDR1 is SGHVS, CDR2 FQNEAQ. Trimming removed 1 base from V and 4 bases from J, with 14 bases in between. CDR3 length equals 16 residues. Written as DNA, the CDR3 is TGTGCCAGCAGCTTAGAGGGCAGGGCTGCAGGAAACACCATATATTTT. Encoded protein: CASSLEGRAAGNTIYF.

A word on this clone: The CDR3 does not close with the conserved phenylalanine or tryptophan, likely indicating a read error. The limits of the CDR3 on the DNA are not certain, so only TCRdb's listed CDR3 is given. The chain combines TRBV7-9 with TRBJ2-7; the D call in the table, TRBD2, was not verified against the DNA. The germline V gene encodes CDR1 SEHNR and CDR2 FQNEAQ (reference sequence). Both ends counted, the CDR3 spans 13 residues. The CDR3 sequence is CASSFGTMPIFLS.

The chain joins TRBV10-1 to TRBJ2-3; weak D call: TRBD2 (5 bases). The CDR3 is 13 amino acids. Per the germline V gene, CDR1 is WNHNN and CDR2 is SYGVQD (reference sequence). Between the trimmed V and J ends, which lost 6 bases and 4 bases, there was a span of 11 bases. The CDR3 sequence is CASSQRSADTQYF. CDR3 nucleotide sequence: TGCGCCAGCAGCCAGCGTAGCGCAGATACGCAGTATTTT.

This chain joins TRBV4-1 and TRBJ1-5; D gene unclear. CDR1 is MGHRA and CDR2 is YSYEKL in the germline V gene. There are 15 residues in the CDR3. V lost 0 bases and J 7 bases, leaving 13 bases between the germline ends. CDR3 in DNA: TGCGCCAGCAGCCAAGACCCCGTACGGGAACAGCCCCAGCATTTT. Its translation: CASSQDPVREQPQHF.

The chain has TRBV18 and TRBJ1-1; D call uncertain. The length of the CDR3 is 14 residues. Germline loops: CDR1 KGHSH, CDR2 LQKENI. V was shortened by 2 bases and J by 2 bases, with 9 bases between the two germline ends. CDR3 sequence reads: CASSPEAANTEAFF. For the CDR3, the DNA is TGTGCCAGCTCACCAGAGGCAGCTAACACTGAAGCTTTCTTT.

Concerning this clone itself: The sample carries other DNA sequences with the same CDR3. V and J are TRBV3-1 (or the pseudogene TRBV3-2) and TRBJ2-3; TRBD1 agrees at 7 bases. The CDR3 has 12 residues. CDR1 and CDR2 from the germline V gene are LGHDT and YNNKEL (reference sequence). V was pared by 3 bases and J by 6 bases, with 0 bases of the junction left unmatched. CDR3 region: CASSQDRDTQYF. The CDR3 region has the DNA TGTGCCAGCAGCCAGGACAGGGATACGCAGTATTTT.

This chain links TRBV5-5 with TRBJ1-2, with TRBD1 identical over 7 bases. V shed 0 bases and J 6 bases; nucleotides not matched to a gene: 8. Germline loops: CDR1 SGHKS, CDR2 YYEKEE (reference sequence). The CDR3 extends over 15 amino acids. The CDR3 DNA reads as TGTGCCAGCAGCTTGGCCGAAGGGACAGTGAATGGCTACACCTTC. Protein: CASSLAEGTVNGYTF.

The V call is TRBV5-3, the J call TRBJ1-1; 7 positions agree with TRBD1. TRBV5-3 is given ORF status, its function remaining uncertain. V shed 7 bases and J 3 bases; nucleotides not matched to a gene: 6. This CDR3 region has 13 residues. The CDR3 sequence is CARGGGGHTEAFF. The CDR3 DNA sequence: TGTGCCAGAGGAGGGGGCGGGCACACTGAAGCTTTCTTT.

The chain recombines TRBV6-5 with TRBJ1-1, with 8 bases fitting TRBD1. CDR1 and CDR2 (germline): MNHEY, SVGAGI. The CDR3 extends over 14 amino acids. With V trimmed by 7 bases and J by 3 bases, 7 bases remained unmatched. The CDR3 DNA reads as TGTGCCAGCACCGTAGGACAGGGTGACACTGAAGCTTTCTTT. Translating it yields CASTVGQGDTEAFF.

This clone occurred many times. The rearrangement joins TRBV18 to TRBJ1-3, with D possibly being TRBD1 (6 bases). V was cut by 4 bases and J by 1 base, with 8 bases left in between. Germline CDR1 is KGHSH and CDR2 is LQKENI. The CDR3 extends over 14 amino acids. The CDR3 protein is CASSQQGSGNTIYF. For the CDR3, the DNA is TGTGCCAGCTCACAACAGGGATCTGGAAACACCATATATTTT. The full variable domain, rest sourced from reference TRBV18 and TRBJ1-3, is NAGVMQNPRHLVRRRGQEARLRCSPMKGHSHVYWYRQLPEEGLKFMVYLQKENIIDESGMPKERFSAEFPKEGPSILRIQQVVRGDSAAYFCASSQQGSGNTIYFGEGSWLTVV.

As DNA, the CDR3 is TGCGCCAGCAGCTTGGGGGGACAGGGTGGCCACGAGCAGTACTTC. It is translated as CASSLGGQGGHEQYF. This sequence joins TRBV5-1 and TRBJ2-7; TRBD1 matches 9 bases. This CDR3 contains 15 residues. J gave up 5 bases and V 0 bases, and 6 bases lay outside the gene matches. The V gene's germline CDR1 is SGHRS and CDR2 YFSETQ.

The chain uses TRBV27 and TRBJ1-6; D remains ambiguous. Germline V lookup: CDR1 MNHEY, CDR2 SMNVEV (reference sequence). Deletions cut 0 bases from V and 3 bases from J, with 9 bases between. CDR3 length equals 16 residues. The DNA of the CDR3 is TGTGCCAGCAGTTTATCGCTGCAGGTCTATAATTCACCCCTCCACTTT. As protein: CASSLSLQVYNSPLHF.

This clone was detected only once. This chain uses TRBV28 with TRBJ1-6; D not resolved. Germline lookup yields CDR1 MDHEN and CDR2 SYDVKM. The CDR3 loop spans 15 amino acids. V was clipped by 5 bases and J by 7 bases, with 15 bases between them. CDR3 nucleotides: TGTGCCAGCAGTGCCTTTGGGAGTGCAAATTCACCCCTCCACTTT. Its translation: CASSAFGSANSPLHF. Full variable domain (rest looked up from reference TRBV28 and TRBJ1-6): DVKVTQSSRYLVKRTGEKVFLECVQDMDHENMFWYRQDPGLGLRLIYFSYDVKMKEKGDIPEGYSVSREKKERFSLILESASTNQTSMYLCASSAFGSANSPLHFGNGTRLTVT.

The V gene is TRBV10-3, the J gene TRBJ1-4; TRBD1 is a possible D gene (5 bases). Trimming cost V 10 bases and J 5 bases, with 14 bases left between them. The CDR3 runs to 13 residues. CDR1 is ENHRY, CDR2 SYGVKD, per germline. The CDR3 DNA is TGTGCCAGTGCGGGGGTACAGAATGAAAAACTGTTTTTT. Protein product: CASAGVQNEKLFF.

The chain employs TRBV29-1 and TRBJ2-7; 12 bases align to TRBD2. Germline trimming cut 6 bases from V and 3 bases from J; bases unmatched to any gene: 3. Per germline, CDR1 SQVTM and CDR2 ANQGSEA. The CDR3 spans 13 residues. CDR3 in DNA: TGCAGCGTACTAGCGGGGGGACACTACGAGCAGTACTTC. Residues: CSVLAGGHYEQYF.

Only one count was recorded for this clone. The V call is TRBV6-5, the J call TRBJ1-4; 7 nucleotides match TRBD1. Germline V gene lookup returns CDR1 MNHEY and CDR2 SVGAGI. J gave up 5 bases and V 7 bases, and 10 bases lay outside the gene matches. The CDR3 extends over 15 amino acids. The CDR3 region is CASKTRGQPNEKLFF. In DNA form, the CDR3 reads TGTGCCAGCAAGACTCGGGGACAGCCCAATGAAAAACTGTTTTTT.

This clone was recorded once. The V and J genes are TRBV5-4 and TRBJ2-3, with 8 bases identical to TRBD1. The V segment lost 2 bases and the J segment 4 bases; nucleotides outside the gene matches: 6. This CDR3 region has 15 residues. Germline V gene sequence: CDR1 SGHNT, CDR2 YYREEE (reference sequence). CDR3 sequence: CASSFADRGADTQYF. For the CDR3, the DNA is TGTGCCAGCAGCTTCGCCGACAGGGGCGCAGATACGCAGTATTTT.

CDR3 in DNA: TGTGCCAGTAGTATAGGACGGGGGGGATTCACAGATACGCAGTATTTT. This translates into CASSIGRGGFTDTQYF. The chain has TRBV19 and TRBJ2-3, with 8 positions matching TRBD2. The germline CDR1 and CDR2 sequences are LNHDA and SQIVND (reference sequence). The CDR3 has 16 residues. The ends lost 1 base at V and 2 bases at J; junction bases unmatched: 5.

The V gene is TRBV10-3, the J gene TRBJ2-7, with D unclear. CDR1 is ENHRY and CDR2 is SYGVKD in the germline V gene. Trimming pared 10 bases from V and 0 bases from J, leaving 16 bases between. The CDR3 is made up of 14 amino acids. The CDR3 spells CASRVGPSSYEQYF. The CDR3 DNA sequence: TGTGCCAGTCGTGTTGGGCCAAGCTCCTACGAGCAGTACTTC.